Listed below are T cell receptor beta chains from one sample, sequenced in a study of cytomegalovirus exposure and HLA in healthy donors. Profiling relied on immunoSEQ multiplex PCR, and the TCRdb table lists in-frame clones only, not all of them. The data hold fewer than 200,000 clones, with about 9% observed a single time. Sequenced input: PBMCs. Receptors were obtained from a woman in her twenties or thirties in good health and CMV-seropositive. Both conserved end residues are part of each CDR3. The order of the fields is D gene, clone size, J gene, V gene, CDR3 protein, CDR3 DNA. A D gene is named only where the DNA matches it firmly. The size field is filled for only some rows; it gives once, few, many or a size class.

NA | NA | TRBJ1-1 | TRBV7-9 | CASSLDMNTEAFF | TGTGCCAGCAGCTTAGATATGAACACTGAAGCTTTCTTT
NA | few | TRBJ1-3 | TRBV5-1 | CASSRGSGSGNTIYF | TGCGCCAGCAGCCGAGGCTCGGGCTCTGGAAACACCATATATTTT
NA | few | TRBJ2-2 | TRBV4-1 | CASSQDPITGELFF | TGCGCCAGCAGCCAAGATCCAATCACCGGGGAGCTGTTTTTT
NA | NA | TRBJ2-5 | TRBV21-1 | CASSKGVTGLQETQYF | TGTGCCAGCAGCAAAGGGGTGACGGGACTCCAAGAGACCCAGTACTTC
TRBD2 | NA | TRBJ2-7 | TRBV19 | CASSPIGGVYEQYF | TGTGCCAGTAGTCCCATCGGGGGGGTCTACGAGCAGTACTTC
TRBD2 | NA | TRBJ2-2 | TRBV6-1 | CASSEEALAGVSGELFF | TGTGCCAGCAGTGAAGAGGCCCTAGCGGGAGTTTCCGGGGAGCTGTTTTTT
TRBD2 | few | TRBJ2-1 | TRBV6-1 | CASSEAGGRDEQFF | TGTGCCAGCAGTGAAGCGGGGGGGAGGGATGAGCAGTTCTTC
NA | NA | TRBJ2-7 | TRBV7-8 | CASSFLGGSYEQYF | TGTGCCAGCAGCTTCCTGGGGGGCTCCTACGAGCAGTACTTC
NA | NA | TRBJ2-3 | TRBV5-1 | CASRLQGTDTQYF | TGCGCCAGCAGGTTACAGGGTACAGATACGCAGTATTTT
NA | few | TRBJ1-2 | TRBV6-6 | CALGGIYYTF | TGTGCCTTGGGGGGGATTTACTACACCTTC
NA | NA | TRBJ2-5 | TRBV2 | CARSGEETQYF | TGTGCCAGATCAGGGGAAGAGACCCAGTACTTC
NA | NA | TRBJ2-1 | TRBV6-1 | CASSAGLIYNEQFF | TGTGCCAGCAGTGCGGGACTCATTTACAATGAGCAGTTCTTC
TRBD1 | few | TRBJ1-2 | TRBV7-8 | CASSHGPQGNYGYTF | TGTGCCAGCAGCCACGGACCACAGGGGAACTATGGCTACACCTTC
TRBD1 | few | TRBJ1-6 | TRBV6-6 | CASCRQGDSPLHF | TGTGCCAGCTGCAGACAGGGTGATTCACCCCTCCACTTT
TRBD2 | few | TRBJ2-1 | TRBV30 | CAWSADPASGSGKQFF | TGTGCCTGGAGTGCAGATCCGGCTAGCGGGAGCGGGAAGCAGTTCTTC
TRBD2 | NA | TRBJ2-7 | TRBV29-1 | CSVGAGGEQYF | TGCAGCGTTGGAGCGGGGGGCGAGCAGTACTTC
NA | NA | TRBJ2-3 | TRBV5-8 | CASSLAGLATDTQYF | TGTGCCAGCAGCTTGGCGGGACTCGCCACAGATACGCAGTATTTT
NA | NA | TRBJ1-1 | TRBV30 | CAWGRVNTEAFF | TGTGCCTGGGGGCGGGTGAACACTGAAGCTTTCTTT
TRBD1 | few | TRBJ1-1 | TRBV5-1 | CASSLAPGGITEAFF | TGCGCCAGCAGCTTGGCCCCAGGGGGCATTACTGAAGCTTTCTTT
TRBD2 | NA | TRBJ2-7 | TRBV9 | CASSAHGTSGSYEQYF | TGTGCCAGCAGCGCACACGGGACTAGCGGATCCTACGAGCAGTACTTC
TRBD1 | NA | TRBJ1-1 | TRBV5-8 | CASSLSLGQGETEAFF | TGTGCCAGCAGCTTGTCTCTTGGACAGGGAGAGACTGAAGCTTTCTTT
NA | few | TRBJ2-6 | TRBV19 | CASSLQGSGSGANVLTF | TGTGCCAGTAGCTTACAGGGATCGGGATCTGGGGCCAACGTCCTGACTTTC
NA | few | TRBJ1-3 | TRBV6-1 | CASSGARGRALSGNTIYF | TGTGCCAGCAGTGGCGCGCGCGGTCGAGCGCTCTCTGGAAACACCATATATTTT
TRBD1 | few | TRBJ2-5 | TRBV9 | CASSPQQGPGTQYF | TGTGCCAGCAGCCCCCAACAGGGGCCAGGGACCCAGTACTTC
TRBD1 | few | TRBJ1-6 | TRBV5-6 | CASSLWDRYNSPLHF | TGTGCCAGCAGCCTATGGGACAGGTACAATTCACCCCTCCACTTT
TRBD1 | few | TRBJ1-5 | TRBV6-6 | CASSALNRGSNQPQHF | TGTGCCAGCAGTGCCCTTAACAGGGGGAGCAATCAGCCCCAGCATTTT
NA | NA | TRBJ2-7 | TRBV6-5 | CASSYTVRTGEQYF | TGTGCCAGCAGTTACACTGTCCGTACTGGCGAGCAGTACTTC
NA | few | TRBJ2-7 | TRBV18 | CASSLRQGGHPSYEQYF | TGTGCCAGCTCGTTAAGACAGGGAGGACACCCATCCTACGAGCAGTACTTC
TRBD2 | few | TRBJ2-4 | TRBV7-9 | CASSLAPRYGRVDIQYF | TGTGCCAGCAGCTTAGCCCCACGTTACGGGAGGGTGGACATTCAGTACTTC
TRBD2 | NA | TRBJ2-1 | TRBV5-4 | CASSPTSGYYNEQFF | TGTGCCAGCAGCCCCACTAGCGGCTATTACAATGAGCAGTTCTTC
NA | NA | TRBJ2-5 | TRBV18 | CASSPPGGRPVGAQYF | TGTGCCAGCTCACCACCGGGGGGACGCCCAGTCGGGGCCCAGTACTTC
NA | few | TRBJ2-7 | TRBV27 | CASSFRGRWDEQYF | TGTGCCAGCAGTTTCAGGGGAAGATGGGACGAGCAGTACTTC
TRBD1 | few | TRBJ1-2 | TRBV15 | CATTPGHGQGLYGYTF | TGTGCCACCACCCCGGGCCACGGACAGGGTCTCTATGGCTACACCTTC
NA | few | TRBJ2-3 | TRBV11-2 | CASSLVAGRTDTQYF | TGTGCCAGCAGCTTAGTTGCGGGCCGCACAGATACGCAGTATTTT
TRBD2 | few | TRBJ2-7 | TRBV5-1 | CASSLGAGLEQYF | TGCGCCAGCAGCTTGGGAGCGGGACTCGAGCAGTACTTC
TRBD1 | NA | TRBJ1-3 | TRBV6-6 | CASGQASSGNTIYF | TGTGCCAGCGGACAGGCCAGCTCTGGAAACACCATATATTTT
NA | few | TRBJ2-1 | TRBV28 | CASSLDNRGGNEQFF | TGTGCCAGCAGCTTGGATAATCGTGGGGGGAATGAGCAGTTCTTC
TRBD1 | NA | TRBJ1-1 | TRBV19 | CASTLQGAYTEAFF | TGTGCCAGTACCCTGCAGGGGGCGTACACTGAAGCTTTCTTT
TRBD1 | few | TRBJ1-2 | TRBV27 | CAAWTGEGLGYGYTF | TGTGCCGCCTGGACAGGGGAAGGTTTGGGCTATGGCTACACCTTC
TRBD2 | NA | TRBJ2-3 | TRBV5-1 | CASRTSGSPDTQYF | TGCGCCAGCAGGACTAGCGGGAGTCCAGATACGCAGTATTTT